What follows are 20 T cell receptor beta chains derived from one specimen sequenced in a study of long-term antiretroviral therapy in people with HIV. Survey-level resolution applied to immunoSEQ assay v3.0. Sequencing was performed with immunoSEQ multiplex PCR; in TCRdb, only in-frame clones are kept and a portion is missing. The sample includes 25,000 to 35,000 clones, roughly 87% of them seen just once. The sample consisted of unsorted PBMCs, taken 2 years after starting antiretroviral therapy. Receptors were obtained from a man in his fifties with HIV.

The chain employs TRBV23-1 and TRBJ2-7, with D possibly TRBD1 on 6 matching bases. TRBV23-1 is classed as an ORF, of uncertain function. V shed 0 bases and J shed 2 bases, with 14 bases lying between them. The CDR3 totals 16 residues. Written as DNA, the CDR3 is TGCGCCAGCAGTCAATCGTGGAACAGGGATGCCTACGAGCAGTACTTC. This translates into CASSQSWNRDAYEQYF.

The V gene is TRBV4-1, the J gene TRBJ2-7; D may be TRBD2 (6 bases). CDR1 and CDR2 from the germline V gene are MGHRA and YSYEKL. This CDR3 is built from 16 residues. Trimming stripped 0 bases from V and 6 bases from J, with 18 bases between. In DNA form, the CDR3 reads TGCGCCAGCAGCCAAGATCCTGCGGGGAGATACGGCGAGCAGTACTTC. It codes for CASSQDPAGRYGEQYF.

Here the CDR3 DNA reads TGTGCCAGCAGCCTTCAGGGGGCAGGGAACACTGAAGCTTTCTTT. Translated: CASSLQGAGNTEAFF. V gene TRBV16 combines with J gene TRBJ1-1, with TRBD1 matching over 8 bases. The V and J ends lost 4 bases and 1 base, in that order; junction bases with no gene match: 5. This CDR3 region has 15 residues. CDR1 KGHSY and CDR2 FQNENV come from the germline V gene.

This chain connects TRBV10-3 to TRBJ1-5; D perhaps matches TRBD1 (6 bases). The CDR3 consists of 17 residues. The V end was cut by 6 bases, the J end by 2 bases, with 20 bases between. Germline CDR1 is ENHRY and CDR2 is SYGVKD. CDR3 coding DNA: TGTGCCATCAGCCAAAAAAAACAGGGATTCGGCAATCAGCCCCAGCATTTT. This gives the protein CAISQKKQGFGNQPQHF.

This chain links TRBV9 with TRBJ2-3; 8 bases align to TRBD1. This CDR3 region has 14 residues. V lost 3 bases and J lost 4; bases outside the gene matches: 4. In germline, CDR1 is SGDLS, CDR2 YYNGEE. Here the CDR3 reads CASSARTGSDTQYF. The CDR3 nucleotides are TGTGCCAGCAGCGCCAGGACAGGGTCAGATACGCAGTATTTT.

The chain combines TRBV27 with TRBJ1-5; D remains ambiguous. This CDR3 has 13 amino acids. Per the germline V gene, CDR1 is MNHEY and CDR2 is SMNVEV (reference sequence). V lost 4 bases, J lost 6 bases, and 10 bases lay in between. The DNA of the CDR3 is TGTGCCAGCAGTTCCTCGGACGGTCAGCCCCAGCATTTT. Its protein is CASSSSDGQPQHF.

The V gene is TRBV25-1, the J gene TRBJ2-7, with D hard to call. Germline V gene data show CDR1 as MGHDK and CDR2 as SYGVNS. V dropped 1 base and J dropped 3 bases, with 13 bases sitting between them. The CDR3 extends over 15 amino acids. The CDR3 bases are TGTGCCAGCAGTGAATCCCCGAATCCCGGCTACGAGCAGTACTTC. Translated, it gives CASSESPNPGYEQYF.

Notes on this clone: Compared with germline, one end of the junction differs, possibly owing to a read error. This chain uses TRBV6-1 with TRBJ1-1, with TRBD1 matching 7 bases. Looked up from germline, CDR1 is MNHNS and CDR2 is SASEGT. The CDR3 runs 16 residues. CDR3 protein: CASREGGTAVFTEAFF. CDR3 DNA sequence: TGTGCCAGCCGTGAGGGTGGGACAGCAGTTTTCACTGAAGCTTTCTTT.

The chain couples TRBV15 to TRBJ1-6; maybe TRBD1 (5 bases). With 5 bases removed from V and 11 bases from J, the gap between germline ends came to 10 bases. The CDR3 is 12 amino acids. The germline CDR1 and CDR2 sequences are LNHNV and YYDKDF (reference sequence). The CDR3 DNA reads as TGTGCCACCAGCCTCTCGGGGGCACCCCTCCACTTT. Translated: CATSLSGAPLHF. Drawing the rest from reference TRBV15 and TRBJ1-6, the complete variable domain is DAMVIQNPRYQVTQFGKPVTLSCSQTLNHNVMYWYQQKSSQAPKLLFHYYDKDFNNEADTPDNFQSRRPNTSFCFLDIRSPGLGDTAMYLCATSLSGAPLHFGNGTRLTVT.

The chain couples TRBV2 to TRBJ2-1, with 8 bases matching TRBD2. Trimming cost V 6 bases and J 2 bases; bases outside gene matches: 9. This CDR3 is built from 16 residues. Germline assignment: CDR1 SNHLY and CDR2 FYNNEI. CDR3 sequence reads: CASRPKSGSAYNEQFF. The CDR3 nucleotides are TGTGCCAGCAGGCCCAAGAGCGGGAGCGCCTACAATGAGCAGTTCTTC.

The J gene is TRBJ1-3, the V gene TRBV6-1, with TRBD1 as a possible D gene (5 bases). Trimming removed 4 bases at V and 0 bases at J, with 13 bases between. Germline V gene lookup returns CDR1 MNHNS and CDR2 SASEGT. This CDR3 is 16 amino acids long. Here the CDR3 reads CASSAFGGVSGNTIYF. CDR3 in DNA: TGTGCCAGCAGTGCTTTCGGAGGGGTCTCTGGAAACACCATATATTTT.

The chain combines TRBV21-1 with TRBJ1-1. TRBV21-1 is noted as a pseudogene. CDR3 length: 15 residues. The CDR3 DNA follows: TGTGCCAGCAGCCCCCGGACCCCCCTCGACACTGAAGCTTTCTTT. Translating gives CASSPRTPLDTEAFF.

This chain links TRBV10-3 with TRBJ2-1, with TRBD1 as a possible D gene (5 bases). The CDR3 loop spans 15 amino acids. Germline CDR1 is ENHRY and CDR2 is SYGVKD. V shed 4 bases and J shed 0 bases, with 10 bases lying between them. The CDR3 DNA reads TGTGCCATCAGTGTTCAGGGTAGCTCCTACAATGAGCAGTTCTTC. Residues: CAISVQGSSYNEQFF.

V is TRBV10-2 and J is TRBJ2-5, with 9 positions matching TRBD1. Trimming at V came to 8 bases and at J to 4 bases, leaving 5 bases not matched to a gene. Germline CDR1 and CDR2: WSHSY and SAAADI. The CDR3 extends over 13 amino acids. The CDR3 DNA sequence: TGCGCCAGCGGGGGACAGGGTATAGAGACCCAGTACTTC. The encoded protein is CASGGQGIETQYF.

V usage is TRBV7-9 and J usage is TRBJ1-6, with D possibly TRBD1 on 6 matching bases. The CDR3 runs 13 residues. The ends were cut back, 7 bases at V and 5 bases at J, with 9 bases in the middle. Per germline, CDR1 SEHNR and CDR2 FQNEAQ (reference sequence). The CDR3 DNA reads as TGTGCCAGCACCGGACAGAATAATTCACCCCTCCACTTT. The encoded protein is CASTGQNNSPLHF.

The chain recombines TRBV5-1 with TRBJ2-7; D might be TRBD2 (6 bases). The CDR3 has 14 residues. V lost 1 base and J 2 bases, leaving 10 bases between the germline ends. Germline CDR1 SGHRS, CDR2 YFSETQ. Here the CDR3 DNA reads TGCGCCAGCAGCTTGAAAGCGGGCACCTACGAGCAGTACTTC. Amino acids: CASSLKAGTYEQYF.

The V call is TRBV10-3, the J call TRBJ1-2; no firm D call. CDR1 ENHRY and CDR2 SYGVKD come from the germline V gene. This CDR3 has 12 amino acids. Deletions cut 3 bases from V and 7 bases from J, with 9 bases between. CDR3 sequence (DNA): TGTGCCATCAGTGAATCGAGGGCTGGCTACACCTTC. This sequence encodes CAISESRAGYTF.

The chain combines TRBV7-2 with TRBJ1-1; D possibly corresponds to TRBD1 (6 bases). V was clipped by 1 base and J by 1 base, with 7 bases between them. The CDR3 spans 14 residues. Germline V gene lookup returns CDR1 SGHTA and CDR2 FQGNSA. CDR3 DNA: TGTGCCAGCAGCTTAGGGACAGAGAACACTGAAGCTTTCTTT. It codes for CASSLGTENTEAFF.

The chain carries TRBV5-1 and TRBJ2-1; the match to TRBD2 covers 13 bases. Germline CDR1 reads SGHRS; CDR2 reads YFSETQ. The CDR3 extends over 16 amino acids. The J segment lost 9 bases and the V segment lost 1 base, leaving 7 bases of the junction unmatched. The CDR3: CASSLPGLAGAIEQFF. DNA of the CDR3: TGCGCCAGCAGCTTGCCCGGACTAGCGGGAGCGATTGAGCAGTTCTTC.

The V and J genes are TRBV10-3 and TRBJ2-4; D gene ambiguous. Trimming removed 2 bases at V and 0 bases at J, with 8 bases between. The germline V gene has CDR1 ENHRY and CDR2 SYGVKD. The CDR3 length is 15 residues. In nucleotides, the CDR3 is TGTGCCATCAGTGAGGACAACCTAGCCAAAAACATTCAGTACTTC. Protein: CAISEDNLAKNIQYF.